The 27 T cell receptor beta chains in this list originate from one sample, sequenced in a study of T cells in Graves' hyperthyroidism and ophthalmopathy. TCR beta CDR3 regions were amplified from RNA. First-round RT-PCR of the TCR CDR3 relied on the HTBI primer set. TCRdb independently ran MiXCR on the multiplex PCR reads; one entry per CDR3 protein. Of about 570,000 distinct CDR3 sequences in the sample, just over 45% are singletons; the top ten hold roughly 20%. The specimen was peripheral blood or thyroid tissue (not recorded which). These receptors were taken from an adult woman with Graves' disease, either hyperthyroidism or ophthalmopathy (not recorded which).

Ten or more counts support this clonotype. The CDR3, as DNA: TGCGCCAGCAGCCAAGCGAGGCCTTACTATGGCTACACCTTC. Translated: CASSQARPYYGYTF. V usage is TRBV4-1 and J usage is TRBJ1-2; D is unclear. The V gene's germline CDR1 is MGHRA and CDR2 YSYEKL. Trimming cost V 1 base and J 3 bases, with 9 bases left between them. The CDR3 has 14 residues.

This clonotype was seen a handful of times. The V gene is TRBV19, the J gene TRBJ2-6, with 8 bases lining up with TRBD1. V shed 6 bases and J 0 bases; nucleotides not matched to a gene: 4. The CDR3 runs to 16 residues. Per the germline V gene, CDR1 is LNHDA and CDR2 is SQIVND (reference sequence). The CDR3 sequence: CASSRTGYSGANVLTF. As DNA, the CDR3 is TGTGCCAGTAGCAGGACAGGGTACTCTGGGGCCAACGTCCTGACTTTC.

This clonotype was seen many times. The J gene is TRBJ1-5, the V gene TRBV6-6; D gene uncertain. Germline V gene lookup returns CDR1 MNHNY and CDR2 SVGAGI (reference sequence). Trimming removed 6 bases from V and 2 bases from J, with 8 bases in between. This CDR3 is 13 amino acids long. The CDR3 nucleotides are TGTGCCAGCAGGTCAATACGCAATCAGCCCCAGCATTTT. This translates into CASRSIRNQPQHF.

On this clonotype: Possible read error: a much larger clone is one base away. The chain couples TRBV5-5 to TRBJ2-7; 13 bases match TRBD2. V was clipped by 4 bases and J by 6 bases; unmatched bases: 4. The germline V gene has CDR1 SGHKS and CDR2 YYEKEE (reference sequence). The CDR3 spans 14 residues. This chain's CDR3 is CASSVTSGGVEQYF. The DNA of the CDR3 is TGTGCCAGCAGCGTCACTAGCGGGGGGGTCGAGCAGTACTTC.

Comment on this clonotype: A much larger clonotype is one base distant, so this may be a read error. V and J are TRBV10-3 and TRBJ1-4; D is undetermined. This CDR3 spans 15 amino acids. The germline V gene encodes CDR1 ENHRY and CDR2 SYGVKD. The germline V and J ends were trimmed by 3 bases and 1 base, with 9 bases remaining between them. Here the CDR3 reads CAISESVRTNEKLFF. CDR3 in DNA: TGTGCCATCAGTGAAAGTGTGAGAACTAATGAAAAACTGTTTTTT.

The chain links TRBV2 to TRBJ1-2; D is perhaps TRBD1 (5 bases). Trimming took 4 bases from V and 5 from J, leaving 11 bases between them. Germline V gene sequence: CDR1 SNHLY, CDR2 FYNNEI. This CDR3 contains 13 residues. CDR3 bases: TGTGCCAGCAGTGCGGGGGGTGAATATGGCTACACCTTC. Protein: CASSAGGEYGYTF.

The V call is TRBV6-4, the J call TRBJ2-5, with 14 positions matching TRBD2. CDR3 size: 17 residues. Germline CDR1 and CDR2: MRHNA and SNTAGT. J was trimmed by 0 bases and V by 5 bases; bases with no gene match: 5. CDR3 loop: CASSRTSGRNYQETQYF. The CDR3 nucleotides read TGTGCCAGCAGTCGGACTAGCGGGAGGAATTACCAAGAGACCCAGTACTTC.

This clonotype was seen many times. V usage is TRBV9 and J usage is TRBJ2-7; D not resolved. CDR1 and CDR2 from the germline V gene are SGDLS and YYNGEE. The CDR3 consists of 16 residues. V shed 3 bases and J shed 6 bases, with 22 bases lying between them. CDR3 nucleotides: TGTGCCAGCAGCGCAGAACGGTCCGGGTCGACCGGCGAGCAGTACTTC. Residues: CASSAERSGSTGEQYF.

This clonotype has only a few counts. This chain uses TRBV6-5 with TRBJ1-3, with D hard to call. Germline assignment: CDR1 MNHEY and CDR2 SVGAGI. Deletions cut 3 bases from V and 0 bases from J, with 12 bases between. The CDR3 has 16 residues. For the CDR3, the DNA is TGTGCCAGCAGTTATAATCGGGGAACCTCTGGAAACACCATATATTTT. Its translation: CASSYNRGTSGNTIYF.

Ten or more counts support this clonotype. The CDR3 DNA follows: TGTGCCAGCAGTGAAACACAGGGGGCAACGGGCTATGGCTACACCTTC. Residues: CASSETQGATGYGYTF. This chain joins TRBV2 and TRBJ1-2; 9 nucleotides align to TRBD1. J gave up 4 bases and V 2 bases, and 8 bases lay outside the gene matches. Per the germline V gene, CDR1 is SNHLY and CDR2 is FYNNEI. The CDR3 runs 16 residues.

The chain is built from TRBV10-3 and TRBJ2-5, with D possibly matching TRBD1 (6 bases). CDR1 and CDR2 from the germline V gene are ENHRY and SYGVKD. The CDR3 runs 16 residues. The V end was cut by 2 bases, the J end by 7 bases, with 20 bases between. The CDR3 here is CAISEPTGTRVGTQYF. CDR3 bases: TGTGCCATCAGTGAGCCAACCGGGACACGGGTCGGGACCCAGTACTTC.

This clonotype was recorded at least ten times. This chain links TRBV6-5 with TRBJ2-5; no reliable D call. The CDR3 totals 13 residues. The germline CDR1 and CDR2 sequences are MNHEY and SVGAGI. Trimming removed 6 bases from V and 4 bases from J, with 12 bases in between. CDR3 region: CASSHPAGETQYF. The CDR3 DNA reads as TGTGCCAGCAGCCACCCAGCAGGAGAGACCCAGTACTTC.

The chain links TRBV7-9 to TRBJ2-5; either TRBD1 or TRBD2 may supply D (6 bases each). The CDR3 loop spans 16 amino acids. Per the germline V gene, CDR1 is SEHNR and CDR2 is FQNEAQ (reference sequence). Trimming shortened V by 3 bases and J by 1 base, and 15 bases separated the two germline ends. In nucleotides, the CDR3 is TGTGCCAGCAGCTTTTCCGGGGGCGGCTCCCAAGAGACCCAGTACTTC. This sequence encodes CASSFSGGGSQETQYF.

The genes are TRBV29-1 and TRBJ1-2; D is unresolved. The ends were cut back, 6 bases at V and 6 bases at J, with 17 bases in the middle. Germline CDR1 reads SQVTM; CDR2 reads ANQGSEA. CDR3 size: 13 residues. The CDR3 sequence is CSVRYWEVDGYTF. CDR3 DNA sequence: TGCAGCGTCAGATACTGGGAGGTCGATGGCTACACCTTC.

In its sample, this clonotype was seen a few times. This chain joins TRBV2 and TRBJ1-1; D possibly corresponds to TRBD1 (5 bases). Trimming pared 5 bases from V and 7 bases from J, leaving 14 bases between. Per germline, CDR1 SNHLY and CDR2 FYNNEI. The CDR3 is 13 amino acids. DNA for the CDR3: TGTGCCAGCAGTTACTCCGACGGGGGTGAAGCTTTCTTT. Its translation: CASSYSDGGEAFF. Using reference TRBV2 and TRBJ1-1 for the parts outside the CDR3, the full variable domain is EPEVTQTPSHQVTQMGQEVILRCVPISNHLYFYWYRQILGQKVEFLVSFYNNEISEKSEIFDDQFSVERPDGSNFTLKIRSTKLEDSAMYFCASSYSDGGEAFFGQGTRLTVV.

Only a few counts were recorded for this clonotype. A clone one base away is much larger, so this may be a read error. The genes are TRBV5-1 and TRBJ2-2; maybe TRBD1 (6 bases). CDR3 size: 17 residues. V shed 0 bases and J shed 3 bases, with 15 bases lying between them. Germline CDR1 is SGHRS and CDR2 is YFSETQ. The CDR3 protein is CASSLGLTGSHTGELFF. The CDR3 DNA sequence: TGCGCCAGCAGCTTGGGACTAACAGGGTCGCACACCGGGGAGCTGTTTTTT.

The CDR3 loop is CASSYSRTGFNEKLFF. In DNA, the CDR3 is TGTGCCAGCAGTTACTCAAGGACAGGGTTTAATGAAAAACTGTTTTTT. This sequence joins TRBV6-5 and TRBJ1-4; 8 bases match TRBD1. This CDR3 spans 16 amino acids. The germline CDR1 and CDR2 sequences are MNHEY and SVGAGI. V was clipped by 0 bases and J by 4 bases; unmatched bases: 4.

V gene TRBV15 combines with J gene TRBJ2-5, with unresolved D. The V gene lost 5 bases and the J gene lost 3 bases, with 4 bases spanning the gap. The V gene's germline CDR1 is LNHNV and CDR2 YYDKDF (reference sequence). The CDR3 totals 11 residues. The CDR3 here is CATSQKETQYF. The CDR3 region has the DNA TGTGCCACCAGCCAGAAAGAGACCCAGTACTTC.

Note on this clonotype: This may come from a read error, since a much larger clone is one base off. The chain employs TRBV7-9 and TRBJ1-1; 8 bases align to TRBD1. This CDR3 is 15 amino acids long. Germline V CDR1 and CDR2: SEHNR, FQNEAQ (reference sequence). CDR3 sequence reads: CTSSSTGGWNTEAFF. CDR3 coding DNA: TGTACCAGCAGCTCAACAGGGGGGTGGAACACTGAAGCTTTCTTT.

This chain links TRBV19 with TRBJ1-1; D unresolved. Germline-derived CDR1 and CDR2 are LNHDA and SQIVND (reference sequence). Trimming left V 3 bases short and J 2 bases short, with 10 bases between. The CDR3 has 14 amino acids. The CDR3 DNA reads TGTGCCAGTAGTATGTGGAACAGTAACACTGAAGCTTTCTTT. This codes for CASSMWNSNTEAFF.

The V call is TRBV25-1, the J call TRBJ2-7; tentatively, D is TRBD2 (6 bases). CDR3 length equals 13 residues. Per the germline V gene, CDR1 is MGHDK and CDR2 is SYGVNS. With 8 bases removed from V and 2 bases from J, the gap between germline ends came to 13 bases. As DNA, the CDR3 is TGTGCCAGCGTTCGCGGGGAGACCTACGAGCAGTACTTC. Encoded protein: CASVRGETYEQYF.

This clonotype was detected many times. The CDR3 coding sequence is TGTGCCAGCTCCTCAGTGGGCGAGGTTTTCTTT. It translates to CASSSVGEVFF. This sequence joins TRBV7-9 and TRBJ1-1, with D unclear. Trimming removed 8 bases at V and 13 bases at J, with 17 bases between. This CDR3 is 11 amino acids long. Germline CDR1 is SEHNR and CDR2 is FQNEAQ (reference sequence).

Details on this clonotype: A read error may account for a junction end that differs from germline. V is TRBV7-9 and J is TRBJ1-3, with D maybe TRBD1 (5 bases). The length of the CDR3 is 16 residues. CDR1 is SEHNR and CDR2 is FQNEAQ in the germline V gene (reference sequence). Here the CDR3 reads CASSQDQGGAGNTIYF. The CDR3 region has the DNA TGCGCCAGCAGCCAAGATCAGGGAGGGGCTGGAAACACCATATATTTT. The variable domain in full, with the rest retrieved from reference TRBV7-9 and TRBJ1-3, is DTGVSQNPRHKITKRGQNVTFRCDPISEHNRLYWYRQTLGQGPEFLTYFQNEAQLEKSRLLSDRFSAERPKGSFSTLEIQRTEQGDSAMYLCASSQDQGGAGNTIYFGEGSWLTVV.

A note on this clonotype: A single base separates this from a much larger clone, so it may be a read error. The rearrangement uses TRBV12-3 or TRBV12-4 and TRBJ1-1, with D uncertain. V dropped 3 bases and J dropped 4 bases, with 9 bases sitting between them. This CDR3 has 13 residues. The CDR3 DNA is TGTGCCAGCAGTTTGACCCTGTCCACTGAAGCTTTCTTT. It encodes CASSLTLSTEAFF.

This clonotype was seen at least ten times. The rearrangement uses TRBV7-9 and TRBJ1-5, with D possibly being TRBD1 (5 bases). Per the germline V gene, CDR1 is SEHNR and CDR2 is FQNEAQ (reference sequence). This CDR3 has 14 amino acids. V lost 5 bases and J lost 4, with 12 bases in between. The CDR3 spells CASSHGGGNQPQHF. Here the CDR3 DNA reads TGTGCCAGCAGCCACGGGGGGGGGAATCAGCCCCAGCATTTT. Full variable domain (missing parts from reference TRBV7-9 and TRBJ1-5): DTGVSQNPRHKITKRGQNVTFRCDPISEHNRLYWYRQTLGQGPEFLTYFQNEAQLEKSRLLSDRFSAERPKGSFSTLEIQRTEQGDSAMYLCASSHGGGNQPQHFGDGTRLSIL.

This clonotype has at least ten counts. J is TRBJ2-2 and V is TRBV11-3, with D maybe TRBD2 (5 bases). This CDR3 spans 13 amino acids. V lost 5 bases, J lost 4 bases, and 8 bases lay in between. CDR1 SGHNT and CDR2 YENEEA come from the germline V gene. This CDR3 reads CASSADSTGELFF. The CDR3 bases are TGTGCCAGCAGCGCGGACTCCACCGGGGAGCTGTTTTTT.

The J gene is TRBJ2-7, the V gene TRBV7-9, with D possibly being TRBD2 (5 bases). CDR3 size: 14 residues. The germline V gene encodes CDR1 SEHNR and CDR2 FQNEAQ (reference sequence). V lost 0 bases to trimming and J lost 7 bases, with 13 bases between them. The CDR3 DNA sequence: TGTGCCAGCAGCTTAGCGAGGGCGACCGGGGAGCAGTACTTC. It encodes CASSLARATGEQYF.